The rows below give T cell receptor beta chains drawn from one sample of a study of PD-1 blockade in classical Hodgkin lymphoma. Measured with immunoSEQ multiplex PCR; TCRdb has only the in-frame clones, and not every one. Seen here are some 30,000 clones, roughly 92% observed once, and the top ten hold roughly 0.33%. The material was CD4+ T cells from blood, obtained before the fourth cycle of nivolumab. The source is a human donor with classical Hodgkin lymphoma. CDR3s include the opening cysteine and the closing phenylalanine or tryptophan. D genes are given only for firm matches. The size of a clone is reported for some rows only, either as once, few or many, or as a class for expanded clones.

TRBJ1-5 | - | TRBV19 | - | CASSDPKYEQPQHF | TGTGCCAGTAGCGACCCAAAATATGAACAGCCCCAGCATTTT
TRBJ1-2 | - | TRBV28 | - | CASSLLGTSYGYTF | TGTGCCAGCAGCTTACTGGGGACGTCCTATGGCTACACCTTC
TRBJ2-1 | - | TRBV7-9 | TRBD2 | CASTIAGGPGVEQFF | TGTGCCAGCACAATAGCGGGAGGGCCAGGGGTGGAGCAGTTCTTC
TRBJ2-6 | once | TRBV28 | - | CASSPWGPGPSSGANVLTF | TGTGCCAGCTCGCCTTGGGGGCCAGGGCCCTCCTCTGGGGCCAACGTCCTGACTTTC
TRBJ1-1 | - | TRBV6-5 | - | CASSYSLVEAEAFF | TGTGCCAGCAGTTACTCACTGGTCGAGGCTGAAGCTTTCTTT
TRBJ1-1 | - | TRBV29-1 | - | CSVERGRWGAEAFF | TGCAGCGTTGAACGGGGGCGGTGGGGAGCTGAAGCTTTCTTT
TRBJ2-2 | - | TRBV6-4 | - | CASKGPNTGELFF | TGTGCCAGCAAGGGGCCAAACACCGGGGAGCTGTTTTTT
TRBJ1-3 | - | TRBV5-5 | - | CASSLDLPSSGNTIYF | TGTGCCAGCAGCTTGGATCTTCCTAGCTCTGGAAACACCATATATTTT
TRBJ2-7 | - | TRBV5-1 | - | CASSLVVTSYEQYF | TGCGCCAGCAGCTTGGTTGTGACCTCCTACGAGCAGTACTTC
TRBJ2-1 | once | TRBV5-1 | - | CASKWGGNNEQFF | TGCGCCAGCAAGTGGGGCGGTAACAATGAGCAGTTCTTC
TRBJ1-2 | - | TRBV6-4 | TRBD1 | CASSEGDRGYGYTF | TGTGCCAGCAGTGAAGGGGACAGGGGCTATGGCTACACCTTC
TRBJ1-3 | - | TRBV5-5 | TRBD1 | CASRFRDSGSGNTIYF | TGTGCCAGCAGGTTCCGGGACAGCGGCTCTGGAAACACCATATATTTT
TRBJ1-1 | - | TRBV28 | TRBD1 | CASRGDRRSSEAFF | TGTGCCAGCAGGGGGGACAGAAGGAGTAGTGAAGCTTTCTTT
TRBJ2-7 | - | TRBV29-1 | TRBD1 | CSVRWTGSYEQYF | TGCAGCGTCCGCTGGACAGGGTCCTACGAGCAGTACTTC
TRBJ1-2 | few | TRBV6-5 | - | CASSPSMGRDYGYTF | TGTGCCAGCAGCCCTTCGATGGGAAGGGACTATGGCTACACCTTC
TRBJ2-1 | - | TRBV5-4 | TRBD2 | CASSLGLAGGNEQFF | TGTGCCAGCAGCTTGGGACTAGCGGGAGGTAATGAGCAGTTCTTC
TRBJ2-3 | once | TRBV6-5 | TRBD1 | CASSSQDRADTQYF | TGTGCCAGCAGTTCCCAGGACAGGGCAGATACGCAGTATTTT
TRBJ1-1 | - | TRBV30 | - | CAWSPGWNTEAFF | TGTGCCTGGAGTCCAGGGTGGAACACTGAAGCTTTCTTT
TRBJ2-3 | - | TRBV5-4 | - | CASSSRQADTQYF | TGTGCCAGCAGCTCCCGCCAGGCAGATACGCAGTATTTT
TRBJ2-2 | - | TRBV6-5 | TRBD2 | CASSYRPSGFGELFF | TGTGCCAGCAGTTACAGGCCTAGCGGGTTCGGGGAGCTGTTTTTT
TRBJ2-3 | - | TRBV15 | - | CATSRGRVGPYAPDTQYF | TGTGCCACCAGCAGAGGAAGAGTTGGACCCTACGCCCCAGATACGCAGTATTTT
TRBJ2-4 | - | TRBV7-8 | - | CASSPTPAGGAKNIQYF | TGTGCCAGCAGCCCCACCCCGGCTGGAGGGGCCAAAAACATTCAGTACTTC
TRBJ2-1 | - | TRBV7-9 | - | CASSPLPDSREQFF | TGTGCCAGCAGCCCACTACCCGACTCCCGTGAGCAGTTCTTC
TRBJ1-5 | - | TRBV5-6 | TRBD1 | CASSFNTGDQPQHF | TGTGCCAGCAGCTTCAACACAGGGGATCAGCCCCAGCATTTT
TRBJ2-7 | - | TRBV5-4 | TRBD2 | CASSRTSGMPYEQYF | TGTGCCAGCAGCCGAACTAGCGGGATGCCCTACGAGCAGTACTTC
TRBJ1-2 | - | TRBV28 | - | CASRPGGSNYGYTF | TGTGCCAGCAGACCCGGGGGCTCTAACTATGGCTACACCTTC
TRBJ2-2 | - | TRBV5-5 | - | CASSLNTGELFF | TGTGCCAGCAGTCTGAACACCGGGGAGCTGTTTTTT
TRBJ1-4 | - | TRBV30 | TRBD1 | CAWSLYRGDDEKLFF | TGTGCCTGGTCCTTGTACAGGGGGGATGATGAAAAACTGTTTTTT
TRBJ2-1 | - | TRBV4-2 | - | CASSQGPLGSYNEQFF | TGTGCCAGCAGCCAAGGACCACTAGGCTCCTACAATGAGCAGTTCTTC
TRBJ1-3 | - | TRBV10-1 | - | CASNYPGSSGNTIYF | TGCGCCAGCAACTACCCCGGGAGCTCTGGAAACACCATATATTTT
TRBJ1-3 | - | TRBV30 | - | CAWSRTGSSGNTIYF | TGTGCCTGGAGCAGAACCGGTAGCTCTGGAAACACCATATATTTT
TRBJ2-7 | - | TRBV19 | TRBD1 | CASSMQGTGGGEQYF | TGTGCCAGTAGTATGCAGGGGACAGGGGGCGGCGAGCAGTACTTC
TRBJ2-5 | - | TRBV18 | TRBD1 | CASSSGRQGYEETQYF | TGTGCCAGCTCATCGGGACGACAGGGGTATGAAGAGACCCAGTACTTC
TRBJ2-2 | - | TRBV6-6 | TRBD2 | CASTVAGNTGELFF | TGTGCCAGCACCGTAGCGGGAAACACCGGGGAGCTGTTTTTT
TRBJ1-2 | - | TRBV6-6 | TRBD1 | CAPGQGSEYGYTF | TGTGCCCCCGGACAGGGCTCTGAATATGGCTACACCTTC
TRBJ2-1 | - | TRBV6-5 | TRBD2 | CASSYLSGRVGEQFF | TGTGCCAGCAGTTACTTAAGCGGGAGGGTAGGAGAGCAGTTCTTC
TRBJ2-7 | - | TRBV28 | - | CASSPPRGYEQYF | TGTGCCAGCAGTCCGCCCCGGGGGTACGAGCAGTACTTC
TRBJ2-1 | - | TRBV27 | - | CASSFESPGNEQFF | TGTGCCAGCAGTTTTGAGTCCCCCGGCAATGAGCAGTTCTTC
TRBJ1-2 | - | TRBV29-1 | TRBD1 | CSVGKGGAVGYGYTF | TGCAGCGTTGGCAAAGGGGGCGCGGTAGGCTATGGCTACACCTTC
TRBJ1-2 | - | TRBV28 | - | CASTDGPGGYTF | TGTGCCAGCACTGATGGACCCGGCGGCTACACCTTC
TRBJ2-2 | - | TRBV19 | - | CASSFGLYTGELFF | TGTGCCAGTAGTTTCGGACTGTACACCGGGGAGCTGTTTTTT
TRBJ1-2 | - | TRBV14 | TRBD1 | CASSTHMGQLDGYTF | TGTGCCAGCAGCACACATATGGGACAGCTTGATGGCTACACCTTC
TRBJ1-2 | - | TRBV15 | - | CATSRPLLGNYGYTF | TGTGCCACCAGCAGACCACTCCTTGGAAACTATGGCTACACCTTC
TRBJ2-7 | - | TRBV18 | - | CASSPDKTSTGQYF | TGTGCCAGCTCACCAGACAAGACTAGTACGGGGCAGTACTTC
TRBJ2-3 | - | TRBV30 | TRBD1 | CACTKGQGIAQYF | TGTGCCTGCACTAAGGGACAGGGCATTGCGCAGTATTTT